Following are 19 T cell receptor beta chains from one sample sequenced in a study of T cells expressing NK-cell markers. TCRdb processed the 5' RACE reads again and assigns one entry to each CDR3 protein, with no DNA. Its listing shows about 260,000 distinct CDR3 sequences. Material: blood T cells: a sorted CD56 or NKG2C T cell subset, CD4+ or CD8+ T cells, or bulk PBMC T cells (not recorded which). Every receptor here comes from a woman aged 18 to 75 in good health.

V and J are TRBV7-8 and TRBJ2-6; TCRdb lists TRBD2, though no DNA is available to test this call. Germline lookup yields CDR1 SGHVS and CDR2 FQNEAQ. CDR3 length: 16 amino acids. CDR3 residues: CASSLVGGSWANVLTF.

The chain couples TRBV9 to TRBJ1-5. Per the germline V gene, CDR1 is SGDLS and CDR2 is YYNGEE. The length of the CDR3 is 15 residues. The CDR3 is CASSVSHSNNQPQHF.

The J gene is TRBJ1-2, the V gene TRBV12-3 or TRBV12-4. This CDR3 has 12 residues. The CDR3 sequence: CASSFGVGPQTF.

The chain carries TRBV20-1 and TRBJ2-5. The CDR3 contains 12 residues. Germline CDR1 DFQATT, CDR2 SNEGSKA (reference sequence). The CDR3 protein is CSARHSLETQYF.

The CDR3 loop is CASSPSPEGLAGVEQFF. V is TRBV5-4 and J is TRBJ2-1; TCRdb picks TRBD2, but there is no DNA to check that call. The CDR3 has 17 amino acids. Germline V CDR1 and CDR2: SGHNT, YYREEE (reference sequence).

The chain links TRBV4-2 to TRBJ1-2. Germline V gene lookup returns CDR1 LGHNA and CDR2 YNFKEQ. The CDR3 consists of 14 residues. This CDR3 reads CASSQDVFAYGYTF.

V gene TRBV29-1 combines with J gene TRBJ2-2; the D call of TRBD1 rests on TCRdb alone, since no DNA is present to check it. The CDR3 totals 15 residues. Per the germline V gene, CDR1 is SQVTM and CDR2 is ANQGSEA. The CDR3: CSVVTTGTNTGELFF.

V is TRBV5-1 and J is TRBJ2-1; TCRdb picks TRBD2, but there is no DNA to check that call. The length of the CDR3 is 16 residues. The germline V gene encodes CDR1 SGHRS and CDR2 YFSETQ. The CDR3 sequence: CASSRGTSGKYNEQFF.

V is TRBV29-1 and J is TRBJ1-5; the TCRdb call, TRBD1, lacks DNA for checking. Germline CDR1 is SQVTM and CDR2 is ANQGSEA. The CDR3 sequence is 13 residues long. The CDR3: CSVAQGTLSPQHF.

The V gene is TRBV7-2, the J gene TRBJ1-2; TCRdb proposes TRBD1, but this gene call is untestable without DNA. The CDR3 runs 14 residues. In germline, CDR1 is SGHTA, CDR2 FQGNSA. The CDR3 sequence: CASSLVREAYGYTF.

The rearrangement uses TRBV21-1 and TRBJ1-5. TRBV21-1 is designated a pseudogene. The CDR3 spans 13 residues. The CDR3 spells CASSSGGNQPQHF.

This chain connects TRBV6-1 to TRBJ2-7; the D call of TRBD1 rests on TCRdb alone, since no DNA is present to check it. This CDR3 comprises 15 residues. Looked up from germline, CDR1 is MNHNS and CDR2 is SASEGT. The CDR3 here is CASSGLQGITYEQYF.

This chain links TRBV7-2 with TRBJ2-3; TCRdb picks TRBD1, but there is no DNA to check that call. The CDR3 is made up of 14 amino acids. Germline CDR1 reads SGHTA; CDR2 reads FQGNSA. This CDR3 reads CASSRGQSTDTQYF.

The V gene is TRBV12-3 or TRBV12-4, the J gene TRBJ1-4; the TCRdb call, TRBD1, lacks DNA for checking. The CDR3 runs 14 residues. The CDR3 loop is CASSSRDRVEKLFF.

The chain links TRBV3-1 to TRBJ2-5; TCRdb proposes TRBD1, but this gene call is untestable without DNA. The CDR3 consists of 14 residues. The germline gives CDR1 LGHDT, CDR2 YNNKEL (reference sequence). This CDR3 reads CASRNQGGGETQYF.

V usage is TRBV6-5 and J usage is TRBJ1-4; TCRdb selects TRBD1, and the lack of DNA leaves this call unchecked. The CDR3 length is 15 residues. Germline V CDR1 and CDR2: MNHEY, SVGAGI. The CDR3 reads CASSYSAGANEKLFF.

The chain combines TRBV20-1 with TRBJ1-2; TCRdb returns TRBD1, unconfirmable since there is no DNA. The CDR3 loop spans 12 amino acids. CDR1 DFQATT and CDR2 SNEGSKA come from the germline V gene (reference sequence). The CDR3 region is CSAMGEPYGYTF.

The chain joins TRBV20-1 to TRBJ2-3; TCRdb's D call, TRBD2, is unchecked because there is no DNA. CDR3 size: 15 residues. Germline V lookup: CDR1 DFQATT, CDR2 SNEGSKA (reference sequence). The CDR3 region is CSARDVAGAKDTQYF.

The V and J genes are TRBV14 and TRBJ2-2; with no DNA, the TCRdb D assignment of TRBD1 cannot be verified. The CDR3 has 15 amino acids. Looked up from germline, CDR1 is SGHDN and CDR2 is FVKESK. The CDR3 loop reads CASSQGKRGSGELFF.